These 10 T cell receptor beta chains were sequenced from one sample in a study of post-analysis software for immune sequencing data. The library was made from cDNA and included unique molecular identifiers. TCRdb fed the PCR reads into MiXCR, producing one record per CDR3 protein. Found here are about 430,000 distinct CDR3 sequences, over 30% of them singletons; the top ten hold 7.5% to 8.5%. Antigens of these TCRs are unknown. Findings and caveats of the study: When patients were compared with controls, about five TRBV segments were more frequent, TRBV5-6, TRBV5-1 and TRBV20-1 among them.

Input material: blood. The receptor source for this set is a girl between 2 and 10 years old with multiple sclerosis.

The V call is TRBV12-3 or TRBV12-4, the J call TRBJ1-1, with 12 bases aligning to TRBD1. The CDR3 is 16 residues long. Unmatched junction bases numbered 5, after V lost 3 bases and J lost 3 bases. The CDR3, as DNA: TGTGCCAGCAGTTTCGGGACAGGGGGCAAATACACTGAAGCTTTCTTT. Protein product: CASSFGTGGKYTEAFF.

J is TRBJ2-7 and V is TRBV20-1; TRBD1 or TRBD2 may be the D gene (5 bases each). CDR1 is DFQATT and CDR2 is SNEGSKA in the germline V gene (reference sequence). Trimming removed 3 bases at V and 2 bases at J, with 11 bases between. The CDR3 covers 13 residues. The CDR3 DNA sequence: TGCAGTGCTAGGCCGGGGCCCGCCTACGAGCAGTACTTC. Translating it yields CSARPGPAYEQYF.

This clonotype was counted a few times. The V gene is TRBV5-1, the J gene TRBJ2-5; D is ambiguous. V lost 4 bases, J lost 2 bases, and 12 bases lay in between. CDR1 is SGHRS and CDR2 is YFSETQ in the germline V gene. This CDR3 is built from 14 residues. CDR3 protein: CASSPDAFQETQYF. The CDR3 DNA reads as TGCGCCAGCAGCCCTGACGCCTTTCAAGAGACCCAGTACTTC. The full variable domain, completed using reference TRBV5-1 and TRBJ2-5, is KAGVTQTPRYLIKTRGQQVTLSCSPISGHRSVSWYQQTPGQGLQFLFEYFSETQRNKGNFPGRFSGRQFSNSRSEMNVSTLELGDSALYLCASSPDAFQETQYFGPGTRLLVL.

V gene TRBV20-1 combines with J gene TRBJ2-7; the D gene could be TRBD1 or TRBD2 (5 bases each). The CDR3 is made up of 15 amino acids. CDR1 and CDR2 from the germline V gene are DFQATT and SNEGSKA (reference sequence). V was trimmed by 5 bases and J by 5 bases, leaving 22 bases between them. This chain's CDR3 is CSASKGPPRGHEQYF. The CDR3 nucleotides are TGCAGTGCTTCTAAAGGACCCCCTCGGGGACACGAGCAGTACTTC.

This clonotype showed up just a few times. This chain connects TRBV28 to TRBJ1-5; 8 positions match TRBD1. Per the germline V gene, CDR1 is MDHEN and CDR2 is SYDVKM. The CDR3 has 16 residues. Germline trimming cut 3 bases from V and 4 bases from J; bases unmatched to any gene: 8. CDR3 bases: TGTGCCAGCAGTTTCCCAGGGGGCCTAAGAAATCAGCCCCAGCATTTT. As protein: CASSFPGGLRNQPQHF. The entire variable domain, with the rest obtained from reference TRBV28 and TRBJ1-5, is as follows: DVKVTQSSRYLVKRTGEKVFLECVQDMDHENMFWYRQDPGLGLRLIYFSYDVKMKEKGDIPEGYSVSREKKERFSLILESASTNQTSMYLCASSFPGGLRNQPQHFGDGTRLSIL.

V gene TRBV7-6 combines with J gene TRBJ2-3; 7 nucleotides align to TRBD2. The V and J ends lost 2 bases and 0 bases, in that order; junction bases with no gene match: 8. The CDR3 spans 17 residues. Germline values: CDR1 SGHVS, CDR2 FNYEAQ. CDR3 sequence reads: CASSLTQRGYSTDTQYF. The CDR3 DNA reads TGTGCCAGCAGCTTAACCCAGCGGGGCTACAGCACAGATACGCAGTATTTT.

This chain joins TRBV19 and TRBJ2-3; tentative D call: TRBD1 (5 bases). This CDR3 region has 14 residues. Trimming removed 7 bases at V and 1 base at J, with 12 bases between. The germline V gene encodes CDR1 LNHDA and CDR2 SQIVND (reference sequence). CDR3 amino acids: CASKDQGGTDTQYF. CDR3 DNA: TGTGCCAGTAAGGATCAGGGCGGCACAGATACGCAGTATTTT.

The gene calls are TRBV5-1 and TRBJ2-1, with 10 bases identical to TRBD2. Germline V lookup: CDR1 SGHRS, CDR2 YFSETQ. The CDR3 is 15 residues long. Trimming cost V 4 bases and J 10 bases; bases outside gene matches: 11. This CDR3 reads CASSPPALAGAEQFF. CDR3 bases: TGCGCCAGCAGCCCTCCTGCCCTAGCGGGGGCCGAGCAGTTCTTC.

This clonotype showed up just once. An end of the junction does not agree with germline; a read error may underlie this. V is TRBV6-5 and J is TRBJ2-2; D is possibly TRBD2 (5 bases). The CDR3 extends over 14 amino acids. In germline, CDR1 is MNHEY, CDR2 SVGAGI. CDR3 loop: CASIGDRVTGERFF. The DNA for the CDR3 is TGTGCCAGCATCGGGGATCGGGTTACCGGGGAGCGGTTTTTT.

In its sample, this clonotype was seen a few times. The DNA of the CDR3 is TGCAGTGCACAGGGGCTCTATAGCAATCAGCCCCAGCATTTT. Translation gives CSAQGLYSNQPQHF. The chain combines TRBV20-1 with TRBJ1-5; TRBD1 aligns across 7 bases. The CDR3 runs to 14 residues. Germline CDR1 is DFQATT and CDR2 is SNEGSKA (reference sequence). Trimming cost V 6 bases and J 0 bases; bases outside gene matches: 5.